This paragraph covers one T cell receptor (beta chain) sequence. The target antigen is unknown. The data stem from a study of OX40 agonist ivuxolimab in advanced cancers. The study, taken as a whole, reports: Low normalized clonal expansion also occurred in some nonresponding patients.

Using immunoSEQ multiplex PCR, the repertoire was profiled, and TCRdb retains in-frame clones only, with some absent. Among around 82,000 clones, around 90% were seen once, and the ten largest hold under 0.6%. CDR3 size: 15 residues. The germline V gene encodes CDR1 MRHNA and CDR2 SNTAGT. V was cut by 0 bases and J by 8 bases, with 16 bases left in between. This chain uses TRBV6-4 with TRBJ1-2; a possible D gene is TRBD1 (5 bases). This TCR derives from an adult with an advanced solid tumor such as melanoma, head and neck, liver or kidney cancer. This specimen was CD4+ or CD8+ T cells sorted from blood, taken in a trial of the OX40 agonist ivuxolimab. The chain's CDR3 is CASSDSIGPGGGYTF. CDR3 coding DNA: TGTGCCAGCAGTGACTCGATCGGTCCTGGGGGAGGCTACACCTTC.